This T cell receptor (beta chain) was sequenced for a study of cytomegalovirus exposure and HLA in healthy donors. The PCR used 60 Vbeta and 13 Jbeta primers. The assay was immunoSEQ multiplex PCR, and TCRdb's table has in-frame clones only and misses some. The sample has some 150,000 clones, roughly 9% seen once. General study findings and limits: TCR beta V- and J-gene trimming was later associated with a missense DCLRE1C variant. Further analysis, carried out later, found HLA-associated TCR beta chains more clonally expanded than equally common other chains. Most subjects' HLA-A and HLA-B alleles were reportedly predicted from TCR beta sequences. Association with HLA alleles at 0.05 false discovery rate was found for roughly 17,000 TCR beta sequences in a later analysis.

On this clone itself: The antigen is not known.

Germline trimming cut 5 bases from V and 1 base from J; bases unmatched to any gene: 4. Germline CDR1 and CDR2: SGHTA and FQGTGA. There are 15 residues in the CDR3. V gene TRBV7-3 combines with J gene TRBJ1-4; 7 positions match TRBD1. This TCR derives from a woman between 40 and 55 years old in good health and CMV-seropositive. The source material was PBMCs. CDR3 DNA sequence: TGTGCCAGCAGCGCAGCAGGGGGAACTAATGAAAAACTGTTTTTT. The encoded protein is CASSAAGGTNEKLFF.